This T cell receptor beta chain is drawn from a study of T cells in Graves' hyperthyroidism and ophthalmopathy. In patients aged 18 to 65, hyperthyroidism was newly diagnosed, with duration under 2 months. This clonotype appeared many times. Template material for amplifying TCR beta CDR3 regions consisted of RNA transcripts. RT-PCR in the first round (using the HTBI primer set) targeted the TCR CDR3. TCRdb processed the multiplex PCR reads anew with MiXCR; each CDR3 protein has one entry. The table includes 700,000 or so distinct CDR3 sequences, over 15% detected once. The V and J ends lost 8 bases and 5 bases respectively, with 15 bases between them. The CDR3 is 13 amino acids. The V gene's germline CDR1 is MDHEN and CDR2 SYDVKM.

The genes are TRBV28 and TRBJ2-5; TRBD1 is a possible D gene (5 bases). This receptor was obtained from a man aged 18 to 35 with Graves' hyperthyroidism. Sequencing was done on a sample of blood. The chain's CDR3 is CASRRTLQETQYF. The CDR3 region has the DNA TGTGCCAGCCGGCGGACACTCCAGGAGACCCAGTACTTC.